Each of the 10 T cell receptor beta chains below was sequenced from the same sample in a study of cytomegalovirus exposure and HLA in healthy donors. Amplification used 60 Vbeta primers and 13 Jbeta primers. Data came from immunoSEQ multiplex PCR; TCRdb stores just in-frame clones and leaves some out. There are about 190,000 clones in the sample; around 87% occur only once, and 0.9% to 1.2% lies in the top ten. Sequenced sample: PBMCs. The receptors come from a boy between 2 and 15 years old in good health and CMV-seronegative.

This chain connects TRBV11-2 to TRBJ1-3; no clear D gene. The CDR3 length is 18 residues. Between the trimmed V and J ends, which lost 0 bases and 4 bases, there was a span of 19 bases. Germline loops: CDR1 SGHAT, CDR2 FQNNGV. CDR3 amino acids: CASSLELRGIEGGNTIYF. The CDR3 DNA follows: TGTGCCAGCAGCTTAGAGTTGAGAGGGATCGAAGGAGGAAACACCATATATTTT.

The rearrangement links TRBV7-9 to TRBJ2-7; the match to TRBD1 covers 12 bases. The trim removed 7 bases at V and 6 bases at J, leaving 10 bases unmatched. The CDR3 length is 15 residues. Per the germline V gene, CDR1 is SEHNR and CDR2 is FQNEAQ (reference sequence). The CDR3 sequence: CASNPWGQGAGEQYF. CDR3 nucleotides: TGTGCCAGCAACCCGTGGGGACAGGGGGCGGGCGAGCAGTACTTC.

CDR3 in DNA: TGTGCCAGCACCACTGGCGGGCAGCCCCAGCATTTT. Translation: CASTTGGQPQHF. The chain couples TRBV5-6 to TRBJ1-5; no firm D call. CDR1 SGHDT and CDR2 YYEEEE come from the germline V gene. The V and J ends lost 6 bases and 7 bases respectively, with 11 bases between them. The CDR3 is 12 residues long.

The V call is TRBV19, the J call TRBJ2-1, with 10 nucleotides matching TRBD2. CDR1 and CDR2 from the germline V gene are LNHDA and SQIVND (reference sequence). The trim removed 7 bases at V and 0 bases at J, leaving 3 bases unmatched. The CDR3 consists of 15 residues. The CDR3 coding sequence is TGTGCCAGTACCCGGACTAGCGGCTCCTACAATGAGCAGTTCTTC. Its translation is CASTRTSGSYNEQFF.

The CDR3 coding sequence is TGTGCCAGTAGTATGGAGGGCCAGGCGTGGGAGACCCAGTACTTC. Its protein product is CASSMEGQAWETQYF. The chain employs TRBV19 and TRBJ2-5; a weak D match, TRBD2 (6 bases). CDR1 and CDR2 (germline): LNHDA, SQIVND (reference sequence). CDR3 length: 15 amino acids. Trimming took 3 bases from V and 5 from J, leaving 16 bases between them. Full variable domain (missing parts from reference TRBV19 and TRBJ2-5): DGGITQSPKYLFRKEGQNVTLSCEQNLNHDAMYWYRQDPGQGLRLIYYSQIVNDFQKGDIAEGYSVSREKKESFPLTVTSAQKNPTAFYLCASSMEGQAWETQYFGPGTRLLVL.

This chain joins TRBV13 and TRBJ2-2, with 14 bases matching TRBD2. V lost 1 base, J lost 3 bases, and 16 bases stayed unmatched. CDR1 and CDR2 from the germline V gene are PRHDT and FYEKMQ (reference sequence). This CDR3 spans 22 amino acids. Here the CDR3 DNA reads TGTGCCAGCAGCTTAGAGACCGGCTTGACTAGCGGGGGGGCCTTTGACACCGGGGAGCTGTTTTTT. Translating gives CASSLETGLTSGGAFDTGELFF.

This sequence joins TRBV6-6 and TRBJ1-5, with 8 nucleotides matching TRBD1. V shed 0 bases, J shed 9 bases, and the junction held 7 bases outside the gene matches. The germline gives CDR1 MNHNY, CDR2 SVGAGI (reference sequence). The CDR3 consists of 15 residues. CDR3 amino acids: CASSYSPGQGPPQHF. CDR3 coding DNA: TGTGCCAGCAGTTACTCGCCTGGACAGGGCCCGCCCCAGCATTTT.

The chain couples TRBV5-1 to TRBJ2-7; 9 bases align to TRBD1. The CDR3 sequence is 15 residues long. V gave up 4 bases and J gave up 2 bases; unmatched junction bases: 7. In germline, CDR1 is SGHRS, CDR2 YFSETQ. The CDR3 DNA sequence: TGCGCCAGCAGCACAGGACAGGGGTATGCCTACGAGCAGTACTTC. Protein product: CASSTGQGYAYEQYF.

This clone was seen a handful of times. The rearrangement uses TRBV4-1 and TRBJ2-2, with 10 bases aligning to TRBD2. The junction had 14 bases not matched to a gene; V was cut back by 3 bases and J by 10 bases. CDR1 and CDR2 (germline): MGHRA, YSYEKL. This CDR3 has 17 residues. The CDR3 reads CASSQPNLAGVAAELFF. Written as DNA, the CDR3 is TGCGCCAGCAGCCAGCCTAATCTAGCGGGAGTGGCCGCGGAGCTGTTTTTT.

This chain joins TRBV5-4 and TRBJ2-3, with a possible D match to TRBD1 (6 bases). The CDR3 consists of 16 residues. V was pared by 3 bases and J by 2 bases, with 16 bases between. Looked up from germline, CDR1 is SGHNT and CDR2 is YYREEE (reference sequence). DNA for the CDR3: TGTGCCAGCAGCTCTCACCACGGACAGATCACAGATACGCAGTATTTT. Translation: CASSSHHGQITDTQYF.